This T cell receptor (beta chain) derives from a study of graft-versus-host responses after intestinal transplantation. Of note for this clone: Its target is not known.

Assay used: immunoSEQ multiplex PCR; TCRdb lists only in-frame clones, some missing. The table has 30,000 to 45,000 clones, nearly 95% seen once. V was pared by 3 bases and J by 4 bases, with 6 bases between. Germline V gives CDR1 MNHEY, CDR2 SMNVEV (reference sequence). This CDR3 has 12 residues. The sample here was unstimulated CD8+ T cells sorted from spleen or lymph node cells, taken before transplant. This clonotype was obtained from a human donor who was the organ donor for an intestinal transplant. The V call is TRBV27, the J call TRBJ2-5; D gene uncertain. The CDR3 region has the DNA TGTGCCAGCAGTTTGGATGGAGAGACCCAGTACTTC. Translation: CASSLDGETQYF.